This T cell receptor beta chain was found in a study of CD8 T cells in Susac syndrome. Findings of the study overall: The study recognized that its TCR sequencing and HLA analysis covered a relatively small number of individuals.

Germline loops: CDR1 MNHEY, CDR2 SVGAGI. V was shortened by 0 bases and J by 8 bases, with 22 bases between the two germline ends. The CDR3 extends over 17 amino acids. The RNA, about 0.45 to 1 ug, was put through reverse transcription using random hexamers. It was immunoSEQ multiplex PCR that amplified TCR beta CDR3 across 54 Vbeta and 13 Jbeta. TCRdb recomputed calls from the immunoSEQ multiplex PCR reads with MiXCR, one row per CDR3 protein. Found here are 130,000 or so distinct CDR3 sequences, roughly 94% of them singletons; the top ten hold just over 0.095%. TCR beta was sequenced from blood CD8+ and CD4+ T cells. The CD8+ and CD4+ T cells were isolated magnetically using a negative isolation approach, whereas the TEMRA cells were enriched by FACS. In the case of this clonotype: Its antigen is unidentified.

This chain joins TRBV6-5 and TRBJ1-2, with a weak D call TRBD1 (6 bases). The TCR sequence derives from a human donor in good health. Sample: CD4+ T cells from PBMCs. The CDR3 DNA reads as TGTGCCAGCAGTTACTCGGGGGACGCAGGGGCAGGCGGGGGCTACACCTTC. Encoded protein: CASSYSGDAGAGGGYTF.